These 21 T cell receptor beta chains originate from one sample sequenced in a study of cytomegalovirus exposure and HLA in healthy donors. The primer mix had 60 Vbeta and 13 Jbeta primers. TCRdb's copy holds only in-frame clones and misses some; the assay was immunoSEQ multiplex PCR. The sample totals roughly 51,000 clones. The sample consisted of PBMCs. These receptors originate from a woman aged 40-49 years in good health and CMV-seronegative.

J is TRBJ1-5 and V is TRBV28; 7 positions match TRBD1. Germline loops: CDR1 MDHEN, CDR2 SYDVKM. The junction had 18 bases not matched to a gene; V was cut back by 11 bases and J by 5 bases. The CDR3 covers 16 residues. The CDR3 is CAGTPMEAGGDQPQHF. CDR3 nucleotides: TGTGCCGGCACCCCCATGGAGGCAGGGGGAGATCAGCCCCAGCATTTT.

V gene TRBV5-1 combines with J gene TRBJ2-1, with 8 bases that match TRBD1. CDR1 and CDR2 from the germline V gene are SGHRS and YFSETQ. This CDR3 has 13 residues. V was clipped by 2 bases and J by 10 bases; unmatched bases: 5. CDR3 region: CASSLPGGHEQFF. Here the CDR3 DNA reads TGCGCCAGCAGCTTACCAGGGGGCCACGAGCAGTTCTTC.

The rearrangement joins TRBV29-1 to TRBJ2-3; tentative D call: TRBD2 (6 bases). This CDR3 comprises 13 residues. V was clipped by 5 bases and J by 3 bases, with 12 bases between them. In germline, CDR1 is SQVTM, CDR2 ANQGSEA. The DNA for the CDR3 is TGCAGCGTTAGAGGGAGCGGGACAGATACGCAGTATTTT. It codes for CSVRGSGTDTQYF.

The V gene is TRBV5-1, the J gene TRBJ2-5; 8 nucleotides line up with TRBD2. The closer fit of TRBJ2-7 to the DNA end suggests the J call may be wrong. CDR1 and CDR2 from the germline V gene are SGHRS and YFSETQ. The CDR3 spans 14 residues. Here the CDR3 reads CASSLREGAYEQYF. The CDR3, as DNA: TGCGCCAGCAGCTTACGGGAGGGCGCGTACGAGCAGTACTTC.

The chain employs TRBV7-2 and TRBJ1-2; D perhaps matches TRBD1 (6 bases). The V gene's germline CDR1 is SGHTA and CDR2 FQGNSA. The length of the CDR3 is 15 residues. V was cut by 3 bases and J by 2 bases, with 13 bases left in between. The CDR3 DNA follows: TGTGCCAGCAGCTTTGACAGGTACAAAAACTATGGCTACACCTTC. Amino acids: CASSFDRYKNYGYTF.

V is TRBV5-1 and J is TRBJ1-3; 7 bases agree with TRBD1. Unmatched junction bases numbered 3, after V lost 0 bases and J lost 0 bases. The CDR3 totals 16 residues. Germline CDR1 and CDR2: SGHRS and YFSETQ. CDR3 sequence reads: CASSLGSGGSGNTIYF. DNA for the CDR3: TGCGCCAGCAGCTTGGGGTCAGGGGGCTCTGGAAACACCATATATTTT.

The CDR3 reads CATSRGGVGVQETQYF. The DNA for the CDR3 is TGTGCCACCAGCAGAGGTGGGGTCGGGGTCCAAGAGACCCAGTACTTC. This rearrangement joins TRBV15 to TRBJ2-5; a possible D gene is TRBD2 (5 bases). V dropped 1 base and J dropped 1 base, with 13 bases sitting between them. Germline values: CDR1 LNHNV, CDR2 YYDKDF (reference sequence). This CDR3 comprises 16 residues.

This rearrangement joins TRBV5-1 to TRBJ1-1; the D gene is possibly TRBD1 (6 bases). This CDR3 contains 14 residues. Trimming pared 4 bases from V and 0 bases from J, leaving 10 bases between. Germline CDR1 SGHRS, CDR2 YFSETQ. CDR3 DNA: TGCGCCAGCAGCCCTGGACAGATGAACACTGAAGCTTTCTTT. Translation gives CASSPGQMNTEAFF.

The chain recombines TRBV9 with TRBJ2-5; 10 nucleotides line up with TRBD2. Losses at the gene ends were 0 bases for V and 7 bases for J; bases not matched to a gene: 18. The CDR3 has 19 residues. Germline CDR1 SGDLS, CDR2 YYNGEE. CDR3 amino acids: CASSVATVLAGDRRATQYF. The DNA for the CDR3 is TGTGCCAGCAGCGTAGCAACAGTCCTAGCGGGGGATCGAAGGGCGACCCAGTACTTC.

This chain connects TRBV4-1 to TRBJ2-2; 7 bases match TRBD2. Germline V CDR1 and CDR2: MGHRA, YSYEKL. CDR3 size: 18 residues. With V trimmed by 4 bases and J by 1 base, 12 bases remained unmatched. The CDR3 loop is CASSRLVGGRGNTGELFF. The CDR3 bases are TGCGCCAGCAGCCGGCTCGTGGGGGGGAGGGGGAACACCGGGGAGCTGTTTTTT.

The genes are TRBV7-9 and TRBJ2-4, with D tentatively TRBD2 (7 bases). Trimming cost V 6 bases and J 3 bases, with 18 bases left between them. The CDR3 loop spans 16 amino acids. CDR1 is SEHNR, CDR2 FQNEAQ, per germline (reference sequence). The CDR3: CASRGAGALGKNIQYF. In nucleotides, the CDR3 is TGTGCCAGCAGGGGGGCGGGGGCGTTGGGCAAAAACATTCAGTACTTC. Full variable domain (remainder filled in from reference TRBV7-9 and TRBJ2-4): DTGVSQNPRHKITKRGQNVTFRCDPISEHNRLYWYRQTLGQGPEFLTYFQNEAQLEKSRLLSDRFSAERPKGSFSTLEIQRTEQGDSAMYLCASRGAGALGKNIQYFGAGTRLSVL.

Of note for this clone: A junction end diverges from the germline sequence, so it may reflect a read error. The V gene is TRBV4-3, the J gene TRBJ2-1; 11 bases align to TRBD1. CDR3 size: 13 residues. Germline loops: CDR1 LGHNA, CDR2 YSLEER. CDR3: CASSQDSWGQGVF. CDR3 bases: TGCGCCAGCAGCCAAGATTCCTGGGGACAGGGGGTCTTC.

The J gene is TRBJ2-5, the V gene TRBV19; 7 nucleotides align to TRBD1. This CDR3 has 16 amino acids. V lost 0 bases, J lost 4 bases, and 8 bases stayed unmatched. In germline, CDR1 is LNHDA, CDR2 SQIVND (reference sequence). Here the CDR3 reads CASSIDLVQGRETQYF. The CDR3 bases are TGTGCCAGTAGTATAGATCTGGTACAGGGGAGAGAGACCCAGTACTTC.

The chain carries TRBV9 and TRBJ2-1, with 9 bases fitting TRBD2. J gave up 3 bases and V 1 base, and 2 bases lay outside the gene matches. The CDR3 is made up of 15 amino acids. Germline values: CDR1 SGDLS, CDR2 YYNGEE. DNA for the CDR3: TGTGCCAGCAGCGTATATAGCGGGAGCTACAATGAGCAGTTCTTC. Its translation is CASSVYSGSYNEQFF.

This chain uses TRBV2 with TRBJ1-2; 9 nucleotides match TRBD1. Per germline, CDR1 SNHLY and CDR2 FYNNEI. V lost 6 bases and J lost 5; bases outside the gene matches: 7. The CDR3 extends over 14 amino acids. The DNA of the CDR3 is TGTGCCAGCAGCGGACAGGGGTTGGATTATGGCTACACCTTC. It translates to CASSGQGLDYGYTF.

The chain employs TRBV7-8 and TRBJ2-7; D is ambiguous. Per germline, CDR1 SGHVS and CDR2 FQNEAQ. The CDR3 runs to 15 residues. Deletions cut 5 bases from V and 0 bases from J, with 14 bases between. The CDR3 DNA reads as TGTGCCAGCAGCCCTTTAGCCGTGAGCTCCTACGAGCAGTACTTC. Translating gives CASSPLAVSSYEQYF.

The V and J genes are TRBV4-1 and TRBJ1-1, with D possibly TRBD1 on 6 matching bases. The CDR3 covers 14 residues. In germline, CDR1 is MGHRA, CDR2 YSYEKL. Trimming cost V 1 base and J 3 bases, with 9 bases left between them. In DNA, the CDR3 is TGCGCCAGCAGCCAAGTACAGGGTCACACTGAAGCTTTCTTT. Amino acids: CASSQVQGHTEAFF.

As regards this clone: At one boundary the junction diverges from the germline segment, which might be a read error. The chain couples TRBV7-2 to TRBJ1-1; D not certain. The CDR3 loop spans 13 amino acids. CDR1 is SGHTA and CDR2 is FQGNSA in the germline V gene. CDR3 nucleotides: TGTGCCAGCAGCTGGGCAGAGAACACTGAAGATTTCTTT. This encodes CASSWAENTEDFF.

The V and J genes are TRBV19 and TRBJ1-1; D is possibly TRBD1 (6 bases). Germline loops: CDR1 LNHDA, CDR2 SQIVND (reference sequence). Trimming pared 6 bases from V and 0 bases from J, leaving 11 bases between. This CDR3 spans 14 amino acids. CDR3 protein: CASREGGLNTEAFF. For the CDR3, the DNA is TGTGCCAGTAGAGAGGGGGGGTTGAACACTGAAGCTTTCTTT.

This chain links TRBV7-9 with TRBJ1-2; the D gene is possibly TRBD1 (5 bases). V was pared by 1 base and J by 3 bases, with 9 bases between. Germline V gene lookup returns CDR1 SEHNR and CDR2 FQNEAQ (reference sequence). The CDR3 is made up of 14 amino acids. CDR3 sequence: CASSLGGEDYGYTF. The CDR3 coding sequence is TGTGCCAGCAGCTTAGGAGGGGAGGACTATGGCTACACCTTC.

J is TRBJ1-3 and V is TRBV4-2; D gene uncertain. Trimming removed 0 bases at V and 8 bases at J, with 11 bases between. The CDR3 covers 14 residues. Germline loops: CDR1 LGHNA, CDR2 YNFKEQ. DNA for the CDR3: TGTGCCAGCAGCCAAGATAACCCGGCGGACACCATATATTTT. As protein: CASSQDNPADTIYF.